There are many counts of the clone carrying this TCR beta chain. What it binds is not known. Researchers amplified the TCR beta CDR3 regions from RNA transcripts. With the HTBI primer set, the TCR CDR3 went through a first round of RT-PCR. MiXCR, applied by TCRdb to the multiplex PCR reads, yields one record per CDR3 protein. This table holds fewer than 550,000 distinct CDR3 sequences, roughly a quarter found once. This specimen comes from a study of T cells in Graves' hyperthyroidism and ophthalmopathy. Study results and limitations: The model anticipated ophthalmopathy a median around six months pre-onset.

The length of the CDR3 is 15 residues. V dropped 0 bases and J dropped 2 bases, with 12 bases sitting between them. In germline, CDR1 is SGDLS, CDR2 YYNGEE. The chain recombines TRBV9 with TRBJ2-7; the D call may be TRBD1 or TRBD2 (5 bases each). The receptor was isolated from a woman aged 25 to 39 with Graves' ophthalmopathy. Material for sequencing was blood. The CDR3 is CASSVGPGPTYEQYF. The CDR3 bases are TGTGCCAGCAGCGTAGGTCCGGGGCCGACCTACGAGCAGTACTTC.